This T cell receptor (beta chain) stems from a study of Graves' ophthalmopathy and Graves' hyperthyroidism. The sequenced template was RNA, covering the TCR beta CDR3 region. After a first-round RT-PCR with HTBI primers, a second-round multiplex PCR was run. TCRdb re-called the multiplex PCR reads with MiXCR, one entry per CDR3 protein. Of about 620,000 distinct CDR3 sequences listed, 20% to 25% are singletons. The authors isolated PBMCs from around 10 ml of fresh peripheral blood. This clonotype was recorded a few times. The source material was peripheral blood. The TCR sequence derives from a woman younger than 30 with stable Graves' hyperthyroidism. Some clones in this sample may be carry-over from other donors' samples.

CDR3 sequence reads: CASSEEGRVAGGETQYF. CDR3 in DNA: TGTGCCAGCAGTGAAGAAGGAAGGGTAGCAGGTGGGGAGACCCAGTACTTC. The chain is built from TRBV6-1 and TRBJ2-5; D remains unclear. This CDR3 comprises 17 residues. Germline loops: CDR1 MNHNS, CDR2 SASEGT. Trimming removed 1 base from V and 5 bases from J, with 20 bases in between.